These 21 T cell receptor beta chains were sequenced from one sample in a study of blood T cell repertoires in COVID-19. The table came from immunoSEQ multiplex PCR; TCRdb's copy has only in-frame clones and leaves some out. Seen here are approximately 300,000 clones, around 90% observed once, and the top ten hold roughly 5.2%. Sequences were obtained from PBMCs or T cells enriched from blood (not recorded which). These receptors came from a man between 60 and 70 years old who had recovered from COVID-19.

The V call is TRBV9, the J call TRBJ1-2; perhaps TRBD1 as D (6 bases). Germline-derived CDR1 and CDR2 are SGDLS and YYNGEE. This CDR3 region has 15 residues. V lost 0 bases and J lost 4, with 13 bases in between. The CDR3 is CASSVGGGGSYGYTF. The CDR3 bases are TGTGCCAGCAGCGTAGGGGGAGGGGGGAGCTATGGCTACACCTTC. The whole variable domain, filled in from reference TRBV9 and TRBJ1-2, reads DSGVTQTPKHLITATGQRVTLRCSPRSGDLSVYWYQQSLDQGLQFLIQYYNGEERAKGNILERFSAQQFPDLHSELNLSSLELGDSALYFCASSVGGGGSYGYTFGSGTRLTVV.

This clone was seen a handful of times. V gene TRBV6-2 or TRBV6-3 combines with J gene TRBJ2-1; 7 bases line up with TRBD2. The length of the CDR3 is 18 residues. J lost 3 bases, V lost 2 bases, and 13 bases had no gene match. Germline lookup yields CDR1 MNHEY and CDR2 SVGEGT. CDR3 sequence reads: CASSYGSSAGVGYNEQFF. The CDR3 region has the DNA TGTGCCAGCAGTTACGGTTCGTCCGCGGGAGTAGGCTACAATGAGCAGTTCTTC.

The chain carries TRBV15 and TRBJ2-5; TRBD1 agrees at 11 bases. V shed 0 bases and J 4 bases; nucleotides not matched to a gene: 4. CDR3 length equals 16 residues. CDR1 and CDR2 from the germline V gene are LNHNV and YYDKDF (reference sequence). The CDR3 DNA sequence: TGTGCCACCAGCAGAGAATGGGACAGGGGGGGAGAGACCCAGTACTTC. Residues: CATSREWDRGGETQYF.

CDR3 protein: CASSPGQGNNEQYF. CDR3 in DNA: TGCGCCAGCAGCCCGGGACAGGGGAATAACGAGCAGTACTTC. The V gene is TRBV5-1, the J gene TRBJ2-7; 10 bases are a match to TRBD1. This CDR3 is built from 14 residues. Per germline, CDR1 SGHRS and CDR2 YFSETQ. The V and J ends lost 4 bases and 5 bases, in that order; junction bases with no gene match: 6.

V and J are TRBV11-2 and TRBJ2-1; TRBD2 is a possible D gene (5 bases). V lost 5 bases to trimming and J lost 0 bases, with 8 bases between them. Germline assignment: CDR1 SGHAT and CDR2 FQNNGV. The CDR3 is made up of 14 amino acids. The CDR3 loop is CASSTGNSYNEQFF. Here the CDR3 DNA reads TGTGCCAGCAGCACCGGGAACTCCTACAATGAGCAGTTCTTC.

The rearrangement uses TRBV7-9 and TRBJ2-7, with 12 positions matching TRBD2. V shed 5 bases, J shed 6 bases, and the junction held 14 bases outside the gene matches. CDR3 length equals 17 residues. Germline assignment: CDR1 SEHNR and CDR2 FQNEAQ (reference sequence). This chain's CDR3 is CASSPPLLTSGSTEQYF. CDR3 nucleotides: TGTGCCAGCAGCCCACCGCTCTTGACTAGCGGGAGCACCGAGCAGTACTTC.

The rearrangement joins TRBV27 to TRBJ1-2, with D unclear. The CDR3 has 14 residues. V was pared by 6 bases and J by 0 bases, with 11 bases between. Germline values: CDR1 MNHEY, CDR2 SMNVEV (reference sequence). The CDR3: CASRRPEANYGYTF. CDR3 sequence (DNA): TGTGCCAGCAGACGGCCCGAGGCTAACTATGGCTACACCTTC.

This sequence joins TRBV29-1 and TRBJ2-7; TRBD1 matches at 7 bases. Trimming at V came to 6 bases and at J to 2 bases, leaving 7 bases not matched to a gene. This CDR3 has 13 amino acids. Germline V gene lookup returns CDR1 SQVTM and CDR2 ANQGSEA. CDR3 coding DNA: TGCAGCGTAGCAGACAGGGCCACCTACGAGCAGTACTTC. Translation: CSVADRATYEQYF.

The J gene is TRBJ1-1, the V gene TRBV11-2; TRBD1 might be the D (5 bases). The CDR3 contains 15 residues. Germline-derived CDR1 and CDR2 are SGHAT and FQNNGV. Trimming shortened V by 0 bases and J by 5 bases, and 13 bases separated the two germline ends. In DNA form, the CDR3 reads TGTGCCAGCAGCTTAGAGCGGTCAGGGAGGACTGAAGCTTTCTTT. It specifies CASSLERSGRTEAFF.

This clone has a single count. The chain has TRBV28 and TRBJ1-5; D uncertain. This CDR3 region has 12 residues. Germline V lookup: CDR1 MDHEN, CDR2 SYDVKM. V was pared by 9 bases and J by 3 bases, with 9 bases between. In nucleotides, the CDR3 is TGTGCCAGTTTCCGGGACAATCAGCCCCAGCATTTT. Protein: CASFRDNQPQHF.

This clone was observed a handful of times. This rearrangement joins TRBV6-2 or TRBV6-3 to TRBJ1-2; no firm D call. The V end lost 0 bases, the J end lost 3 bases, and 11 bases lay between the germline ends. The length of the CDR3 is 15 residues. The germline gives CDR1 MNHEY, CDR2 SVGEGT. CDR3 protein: CASSYSRSTDYGYTF. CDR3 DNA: TGTGCCAGCAGTTACTCGAGGTCGACGGACTATGGCTACACCTTC.

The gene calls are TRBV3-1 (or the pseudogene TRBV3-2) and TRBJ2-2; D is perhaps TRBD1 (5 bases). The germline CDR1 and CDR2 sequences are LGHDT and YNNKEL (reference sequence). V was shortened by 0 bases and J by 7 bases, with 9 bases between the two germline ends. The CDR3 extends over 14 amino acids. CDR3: CASSQDGHRGELFF. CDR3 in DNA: TGTGCCAGCAGCCAAGATGGACACCGCGGGGAGCTGTTTTTT.

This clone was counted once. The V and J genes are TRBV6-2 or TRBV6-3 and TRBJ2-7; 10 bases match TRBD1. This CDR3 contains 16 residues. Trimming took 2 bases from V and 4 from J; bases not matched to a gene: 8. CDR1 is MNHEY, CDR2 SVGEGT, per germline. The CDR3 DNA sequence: TGTGCCAGCAGTTACGGGAACCGGGACAGGGGTTACGAGCAGTACTTC. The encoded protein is CASSYGNRDRGYEQYF.

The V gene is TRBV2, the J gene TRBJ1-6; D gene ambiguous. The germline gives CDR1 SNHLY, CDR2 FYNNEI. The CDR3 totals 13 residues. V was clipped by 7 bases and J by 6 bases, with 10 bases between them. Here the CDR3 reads CASTGIVNSPLHF. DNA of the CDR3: TGTGCCAGCACCGGTATAGTTAATTCACCCCTCCACTTT.

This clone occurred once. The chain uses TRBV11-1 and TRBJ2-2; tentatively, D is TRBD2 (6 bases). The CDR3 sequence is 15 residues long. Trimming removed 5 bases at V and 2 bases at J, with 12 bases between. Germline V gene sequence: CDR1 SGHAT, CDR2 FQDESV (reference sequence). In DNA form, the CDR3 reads TGTGCCAGCAGCAATGTCGGGGGAAACACCGGGGAGCTGTTTTTT. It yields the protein CASSNVGGNTGELFF.

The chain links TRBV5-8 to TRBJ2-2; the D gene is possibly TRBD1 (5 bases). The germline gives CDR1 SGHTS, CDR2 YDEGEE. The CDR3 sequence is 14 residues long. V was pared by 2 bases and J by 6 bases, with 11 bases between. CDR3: CASSLQQEPGELFF. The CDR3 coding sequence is TGTGCCAGCAGCTTACAACAGGAACCCGGGGAGCTGTTTTTT.

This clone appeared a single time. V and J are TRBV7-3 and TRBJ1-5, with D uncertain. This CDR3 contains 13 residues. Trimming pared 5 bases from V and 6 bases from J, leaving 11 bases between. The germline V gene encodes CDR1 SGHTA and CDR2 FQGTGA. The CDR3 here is CASSRLRVQPQHF. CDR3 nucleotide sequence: TGTGCCAGCAGCCGACTGAGGGTTCAGCCCCAGCATTTT.

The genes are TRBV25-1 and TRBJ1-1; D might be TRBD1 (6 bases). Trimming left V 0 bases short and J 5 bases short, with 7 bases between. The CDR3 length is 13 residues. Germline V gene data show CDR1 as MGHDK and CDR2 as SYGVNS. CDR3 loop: CASSEYQGTEAFF. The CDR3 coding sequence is TGTGCCAGCAGTGAATACCAGGGGACTGAAGCTTTCTTT.

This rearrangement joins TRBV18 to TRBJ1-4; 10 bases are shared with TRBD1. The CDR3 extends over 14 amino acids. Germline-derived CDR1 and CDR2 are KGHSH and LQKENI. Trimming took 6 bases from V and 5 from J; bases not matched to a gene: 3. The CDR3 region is CASSSDRGNEKLFF. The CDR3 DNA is TGTGCCAGCTCCTCGGACAGGGGGAATGAAAAACTGTTTTTT.

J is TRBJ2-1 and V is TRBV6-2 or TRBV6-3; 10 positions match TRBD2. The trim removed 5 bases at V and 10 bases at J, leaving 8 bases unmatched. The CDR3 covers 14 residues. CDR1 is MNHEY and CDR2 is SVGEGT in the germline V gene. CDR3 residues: CASSGTSAAREQFF. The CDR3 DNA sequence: TGTGCCAGCAGTGGGACTAGCGCTGCCCGCGAGCAGTTCTTC.

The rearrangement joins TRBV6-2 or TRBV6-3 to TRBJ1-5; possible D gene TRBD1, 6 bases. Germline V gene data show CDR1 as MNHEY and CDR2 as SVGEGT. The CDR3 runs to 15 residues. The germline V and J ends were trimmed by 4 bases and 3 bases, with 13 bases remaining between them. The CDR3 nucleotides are TGTGCCAGCAGTTGGATTTACAGGGACAATCAGCCCCAGCATTTT. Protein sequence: CASSWIYRDNQPQHF.